A single TCR beta chain is shown here with its context. This entry is derived from a study of cytomegalovirus exposure and HLA in healthy donors. Only in-frame clones appear in the TCRdb table, and some are missing; sequencing was by immunoSEQ multiplex PCR. The data hold around 250,000 clones, with 85% to 90% observed a single time. CDR1 and CDR2 (germline): SGDLS, YYNGEE. The length of the CDR3 is 17 residues. V was clipped by 0 bases and J by 0 bases; unmatched bases: 6. The sample comprised PBMCs. The chain joins TRBV9 to TRBJ2-1, with TRBD1 matching 7 bases. The TCR originated in a woman under 30 in good health and CMV-seronegative. Here the CDR3 reads CASSVEEKGASYNEQFF. CDR3 nucleotide sequence: TGTGCCAGCAGCGTAGAAGAGAAGGGGGCCTCCTACAATGAGCAGTTCTTC.